This T cell receptor beta chain was recovered during a study of brain metastases from non-small cell lung cancer. A word on this clone: What it recognizes is unknown.

Study conclusions and caveats: Compared with primary tumors, brain metastases showed less T-cell infiltration. Compared with their matched primary tumors, around 68% of brain metastases showed expanded T-cell clones. Paired brain metastases and primary tumors largely shared TCR repertoires.

The table came from immunoSEQ multiplex PCR; TCRdb's copy has only in-frame clones and leaves some out. This table has 2,500 to 3,000 clones, under 85% appearing once. V was pared by 1 base and J by 3 bases, with 7 bases between. In germline, CDR1 is SNHLY, CDR2 FYNNEI. The CDR3 is made up of 14 amino acids. Sequences were obtained from primary lung tumor tissue. This chain links TRBV2 with TRBJ2-4; D is ambiguous. This receptor was obtained from a donor at least 40 years old with non-small cell lung cancer. CDR3 nucleotides: TGTGCCAGCAGTGAAGTGGAAAGCAAAAACATTCAGTACTTC. This codes for CASSEVESKNIQYF. Based on the CDR3 plus reference TRBV2 and TRBJ2-4, the full variable domain is EPEVTQTPSHQVTQMGQEVILRCVPISNHLYFYWYRQILGQKVEFLVSFYNNEISEKSEIFDDQFSVERPDGSNFTLKIRSTKLEDSAMYFCASSEVESKNIQYFGAGTRLSVL.